This T cell receptor beta chain was recorded in a study of type 1 regulatory T cells. In the study overall: This in vitro CD4 product, T-allo10, is enriched for Tr1 cells and alloantigen-specific.

Graft donor-derived T-allo10 cells were described as host-alloantigen-specific, anergic, and alloantigen-specifically suppressive. For this clonotype: Antigen unknown.

V shed 0 bases and J shed 8 bases, with 18 bases lying between them. Germline-derived CDR1 and CDR2 are SGDLS and YYNGEE. This CDR3 comprises 16 residues. TCRdb re-called the reads through MiXCR, storing one row per CDR3 protein. The repertoire holds approximately 72,000 distinct CDR3 sequences, with nearly 65% as singletons. V and J are TRBV9 and TRBJ2-1; D could derive from TRBD1 or TRBD2 (5 bases each). Material for sequencing was cultured T cells, either the whole culture or a sorted T cell fraction (not recorded which). Subset meaning: Tr1-enriched cell product generated in vitro against host alloantigens. The source of this sequence is a human donor in good health. The CDR3 spells CASSVGGASHLYEQFF. CDR3 sequence (DNA): TGTGCCAGCAGCGTAGGAGGGGCATCTCATTTGTATGAGCAGTTCTTC.